A single sample gave rise to the 23 T cell receptor beta chains below, sequenced in a study of shared clonotypes between healthy human individuals. Measured with immunoSEQ multiplex PCR; TCRdb has only the in-frame clones, and not every one. The repertoire has about 680,000 clones, around 74% of them found once; the top ten carry less than 2%. Specimen: memory CD4+ T cells sorted from blood. The sample's subset: CD45RA-negative fraction. The source of these receptors is a woman aged 25 to 45 in good health.

The J gene is TRBJ1-2, the V gene TRBV9; no clear D gene. The CDR3 loop spans 12 amino acids. CDR1 and CDR2 (germline): SGDLS, YYNGEE. The V end lost 2 bases, the J end lost 2 bases, and 4 bases lay between the germline ends. CDR3 in amino acids: CASSVTNYGYTF. The CDR3 coding sequence is TGTGCCAGCAGCGTTACCAACTATGGCTACACCTTC. Variable domain in full (rest from reference TRBV9 and TRBJ1-2): DSGVTQTPKHLITATGQRVTLRCSPRSGDLSVYWYQQSLDQGLQFLIQYYNGEERAKGNILERFSAQQFPDLHSELNLSSLELGDSALYFCASSVTNYGYTFGSGTRLTVV.

This chain joins TRBV5-6 and TRBJ2-1, with D possibly matching TRBD2 (6 bases). The germline V gene encodes CDR1 SGHDT and CDR2 YYEEEE. This CDR3 region has 14 residues. V was shortened by 5 bases and J by 4 bases, with 13 bases between the two germline ends. In DNA, the CDR3 is TGTGCCAGCAGTTTGTGGGAGGTTTACAATGAGCAGTTCTTC. Translating it yields CASSLWEVYNEQFF.

This clone has only one observation. The chain joins TRBV5-8 to TRBJ2-6; D remains ambiguous. Germline V gene lookup returns CDR1 SGHTS and CDR2 YDEGEE. V dropped 5 bases and J dropped 2 bases, with 8 bases sitting between them. This CDR3 spans 14 amino acids. The CDR3 sequence is CASSYGTGANVLTF. CDR3 bases: TGTGCCAGCAGTTACGGTACTGGGGCCAACGTCCTGACTTTC.

V usage is TRBV18 and J usage is TRBJ2-7, with 11 nucleotides matching TRBD2. The CDR3 runs 15 residues. Losses at the gene ends were 3 bases for V and 5 bases for J; bases not matched to a gene: 6. CDR1 and CDR2 from the germline V gene are KGHSH and LQKENI. The CDR3 region has the DNA TGTGCCAGCTCACCTCCTAGCGGGAGGATCCACGAGCAGTACTTC. Translated: CASSPPSGRIHEQYF.

Of note for this clone: The sample holds other DNA sequences that translate to the same CDR3. The gene calls are TRBV5-1 and TRBJ2-7; D call uncertain. CDR1 SGHRS and CDR2 YFSETQ come from the germline V gene. V was clipped by 0 bases and J by 3 bases, with 4 bases between them. The CDR3 loop spans 12 amino acids. CDR3 sequence: CASSLESYEQYF. The CDR3 DNA sequence: TGCGCCAGCAGCTTGGAAAGCTACGAGCAGTACTTC. The whole variable domain, filled in from reference TRBV5-1 and TRBJ2-7, reads KAGVTQTPRYLIKTRGQQVTLSCSPISGHRSVSWYQQTPGQGLQFLFEYFSETQRNKGNFPGRFSGRQFSNSRSEMNVSTLELGDSALYLCASSLESYEQYFGPGTRLTVT.

This clone was observed many times. The J gene is TRBJ2-7, the V gene TRBV6-1; either TRBD1 or TRBD2 may supply D (5 bases each). The CDR3 loop spans 15 amino acids. The V gene's germline CDR1 is MNHNS and CDR2 SASEGT. Trimming cost V 2 bases and J 6 bases, with 17 bases left between them. CDR3 in DNA: TGTGCCAGCAGTGAATGGAAGGATTGGGGGAGCGAGCAGTACTTC. Residues: CASSEWKDWGSEQYF.

The chain uses TRBV7-2 and TRBJ2-7, with 11 bases identical to TRBD2. With 4 bases clipped from V and 3 bases from J, the junction kept 5 bases outside the gene matches. Germline values: CDR1 SGHTA, CDR2 FQGNSA. The CDR3 spans 15 residues. The CDR3 nucleotides are TGTGCCAGCAGCTACATGACTAGCGGGATCTACGAGCAGTACTTC. This gives the protein CASSYMTSGIYEQYF.

This clone was observed at least ten times. The chain recombines TRBV27 with TRBJ2-1; unclear D gene. Germline CDR1 is MNHEY and CDR2 is SMNVEV (reference sequence). This CDR3 spans 14 amino acids. Trimming took off 2 bases at V and 9 bases at J, with 14 bases between the two ends. CDR3 DNA sequence: TGTGCCAGCAGTTTACCCGGGCCCCCGGGTGAGCAGTTCTTC. Its translation is CASSLPGPPGEQFF.

V usage is TRBV7-2 and J usage is TRBJ2-3; D perhaps matches TRBD1 (5 bases). The CDR3 covers 15 residues. V lost 5 bases to trimming and J lost 2 bases, with 14 bases between them. Looked up from germline, CDR1 is SGHTA and CDR2 is FQGNSA. The CDR3 protein is CASSIGHPNTDTQYF. For the CDR3, the DNA is TGTGCCAGCAGCATAGGACACCCGAACACAGATACGCAGTATTTT.

This chain connects TRBV4-1 to TRBJ2-1; D remains ambiguous. The CDR3 has 16 amino acids. CDR1 and CDR2 from the germline V gene are MGHRA and YSYEKL. Trimming cost V 1 base and J 0 bases, with 10 bases left between them. CDR3 coding DNA: TGCGCCAGCAGCCAAGGATCGAGGAGCTCCTACAATGAGCAGTTCTTC. It specifies CASSQGSRSSYNEQFF.

The V and J genes are TRBV7-9 and TRBJ2-3; no reliable D call. V was cut by 3 bases and J by 1 base, with 14 bases left in between. From germline, CDR1 is SEHNR and CDR2 FQNEAQ (reference sequence). This CDR3 region has 16 residues. For the CDR3, the DNA is TGTGCCAGCAGCTTCACAGCAAATCTCCGCACAGATACGCAGTATTTT. Translating gives CASSFTANLRTDTQYF.

The chain recombines TRBV30 with TRBJ2-7, with D possibly being TRBD1 (5 bases). Germline V gene data show CDR1 as GTSNPN and CDR2 as SVGIG (reference sequence). The CDR3 contains 14 residues. V lost 2 bases and J 7 bases, leaving 18 bases between the germline ends. CDR3 nucleotides: TGTGCCTGGAGTTCTGGGGCGATTCCCTTGGAGCAGTACTTC. It specifies CAWSSGAIPLEQYF.

The rearrangement uses TRBV6-5 and TRBJ2-1, with D unresolved. Trimming stripped 1 base from V and 6 bases from J, with 7 bases between. Germline CDR1 and CDR2: MNHEY and SVGAGI. This CDR3 has 13 residues. CDR3 bases: TGTGCCAGCAGTTACTATGGTCGCAATGAGCAGTTCTTC. This translates into CASSYYGRNEQFF.

This clone was observed a handful of times. This chain uses TRBV19 with TRBJ1-2, with 7 bases aligning to TRBD1. The CDR3 has 15 residues. With V trimmed by 8 bases and J by 3 bases, 12 bases remained unmatched. Germline-derived CDR1 and CDR2 are LNHDA and SQIVND (reference sequence). The CDR3 loop reads CASYRPGTADYGYTF. The CDR3 DNA reads TGTGCCAGTTACCGACCCGGGACAGCCGACTATGGCTACACCTTC.

The chain uses TRBV4-2 and TRBJ1-5; TRBD1 matches at 9 bases. CDR3 length: 16 amino acids. Germline CDR1 and CDR2: LGHNA and YNFKEQ. Losses at the gene ends were 3 bases for V and 4 bases for J; bases not matched to a gene: 7. The chain's CDR3 is CASSQLGQGENQPQHF. The CDR3 coding sequence is TGTGCCAGCAGCCAGTTGGGACAGGGTGAAAATCAGCCCCAGCATTTT.

The CDR3 region is CASSYSGRADTQYF. The DNA for the CDR3 is TGTGCCAGCAGTTATAGCGGGAGGGCAGATACGCAGTATTTT. The rearrangement joins TRBV27 to TRBJ2-3, with 11 bases aligning to TRBD2. Germline V lookup: CDR1 MNHEY, CDR2 SMNVEV (reference sequence). V gave up 4 bases and J gave up 4 bases; unmatched junction bases: 1. The CDR3 is 14 residues long.

The rearrangement links TRBV18 to TRBJ2-2, with 9 bases fitting TRBD2. The CDR3 is made up of 16 amino acids. The germline V gene encodes CDR1 KGHSH and CDR2 LQKENI. The junction had 5 bases not matched to a gene; V was cut back by 3 bases and J by 3 bases. The CDR3 region is CASSPLLAGDTGELFF. In nucleotides, the CDR3 is TGTGCCAGCTCACCCCTTTTAGCGGGAGACACCGGGGAGCTGTTTTTT. Looking up the rest from reference TRBV18 and TRBJ2-2 gives the full variable domain: NAGVMQNPRHLVRRRGQEARLRCSPMKGHSHVYWYRQLPEEGLKFMVYLQKENIIDESGMPKERFSAEFPKEGPSILRIQQVVRGDSAAYFCASSPLLAGDTGELFFGEGSRLTVL.

This clone has only a few counts. The chain employs TRBV5-1 and TRBJ1-2, with D perhaps TRBD1 (5 bases). Germline lookup yields CDR1 SGHRS and CDR2 YFSETQ. Trimming stripped 1 base from V and 6 bases from J, with 13 bases between. The CDR3 runs to 14 residues. This chain's CDR3 is CASSLYRQGDGYTF. The CDR3 DNA sequence: TGCGCCAGCAGCTTGTATAGGCAGGGTGATGGCTACACCTTC.

The V and J genes are TRBV11-2 and TRBJ2-7; 8 nucleotides match TRBD1. This CDR3 is 14 amino acids long. CDR1 and CDR2 (germline): SGHAT, FQNNGV. With V trimmed by 4 bases and J by 7 bases, 9 bases remained unmatched. The CDR3 DNA sequence: TGTGCCAGCAGCTCCCAGGACAGGGCTGAAGAGCAGTACTTC. This sequence encodes CASSSQDRAEEQYF.

This rearrangement joins TRBV5-8 to TRBJ1-4; 9 bases map to TRBD1. The CDR3 loop spans 16 amino acids. Germline values: CDR1 SGHTS, CDR2 YDEGEE. J lost 8 bases, V lost 4 bases, and 12 bases had no gene match. The CDR3 region has the DNA TGTGCCAGCAGCCCAGGACAGGGGACTCTTGGGGAAAAACTGTTTTTT. Translated, it gives CASSPGQGTLGEKLFF.

The chain employs TRBV28 and TRBJ1-5, with TRBD1 matching 8 bases. V lost 7 bases to trimming and J lost 1 base; unmatched junction nucleotides: 9. CDR3 length: 16 residues. CDR1 and CDR2 (germline): MDHEN, SYDVKM. In DNA form, the CDR3 reads TGTGCCAGCACCCTTGCGGACAGGGCGAGCAATCAGCCCCAGCATTTT. It codes for CASTLADRASNQPQHF.

J is TRBJ2-7 and V is TRBV4-1, with D perhaps TRBD1 or TRBD2 (5 bases each). Trimming took off 1 base at V and 3 bases at J, with 13 bases between the two ends. This CDR3 region has 15 residues. CDR1 and CDR2 from the germline V gene are MGHRA and YSYEKL. The CDR3 protein is CASSQARGAYYEQYF. DNA of the CDR3: TGCGCCAGCAGCCAAGCCCGGGGCGCGTACTACGAGCAGTACTTC.

This clone was counted only a few times. V gene TRBV7-3 combines with J gene TRBJ2-5; TRBD1 matches 8 bases. The CDR3 runs 15 residues. V was clipped by 5 bases and J by 5 bases; unmatched bases: 10. From germline, CDR1 is SGHTA and CDR2 FQGTGA. The CDR3: CASSKTQGAWETQYF. CDR3 DNA sequence: TGTGCCAGCAGCAAAACGCAGGGGGCTTGGGAGACCCAGTACTTC.